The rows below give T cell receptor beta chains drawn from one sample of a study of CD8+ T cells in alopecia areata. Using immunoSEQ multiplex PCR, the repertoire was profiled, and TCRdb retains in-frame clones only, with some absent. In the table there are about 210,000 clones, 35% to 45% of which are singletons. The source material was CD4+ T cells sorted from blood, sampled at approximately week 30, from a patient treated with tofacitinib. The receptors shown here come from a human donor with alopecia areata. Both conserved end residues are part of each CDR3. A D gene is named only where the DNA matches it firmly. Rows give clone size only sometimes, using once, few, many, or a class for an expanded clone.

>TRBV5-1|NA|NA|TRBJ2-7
TGCGCCAGCAGCTGGACACCGTCCTCCTACGAGCAGTACTTC
CASSWTPSSYEQYF
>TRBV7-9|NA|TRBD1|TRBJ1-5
TGTGCCAGCAGCCGGACAGGGGATCAGCCCCAGCATTTT
CASSRTGDQPQHF
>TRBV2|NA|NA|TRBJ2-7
TGTGCCAGCAGTGTTCTACGGGCCTACGAGCAGTACTTC
CASSVLRAYEQYF
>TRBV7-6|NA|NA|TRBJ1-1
TGTGCCAGCAGCTTAGTCCAGGTAAACACTGAAGCTTTCTTT
CASSLVQVNTEAFF
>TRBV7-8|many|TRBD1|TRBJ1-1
TGTGCCAGCACCCTCGACAGGGGGCGGGCTGAAGCTTTCTTT
CASTLDRGRAEAFF
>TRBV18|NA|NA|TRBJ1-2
TGTGCCAGCTCACCTGCGAACCAAGGCTATGGCTACACCTTC
CASSPANQGYGYTF
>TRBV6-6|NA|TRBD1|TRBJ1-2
TGTGCCAGCAGACCGACAGGGGCCCTTTATGGCTACACCTTC
CASRPTGALYGYTF
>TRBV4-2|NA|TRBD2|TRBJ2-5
TGTGCCAGCAGCCAATCCGGGACTAGGGATAGGGAGACCCAGTACTTC
CASSQSGTRDRETQYF
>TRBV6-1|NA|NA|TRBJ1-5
TGTGCCAGCAGACCTTCCGGGCAGCCCCAGCATTTT
CASRPSGQPQHF
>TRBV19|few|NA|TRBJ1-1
TGTGCCAGTAGTATCAGCCTCATGAACACTGAAGCTTTCTTT
CASSISLMNTEAFF
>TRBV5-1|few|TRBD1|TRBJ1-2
TGCGCCAGCAGCTCCACCGGGACAGGGGCCTTCTATGGCTACACCTTC
CASSSTGTGAFYGYTF
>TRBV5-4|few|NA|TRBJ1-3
TGTGCCAGCAGCCCTGGGGGCAGGATCTCTGGAAACACCATATATTTT
CASSPGGRISGNTIYF
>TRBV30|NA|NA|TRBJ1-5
TGTGCCTGGGGTCAGGCAGGCCCGGGAAAGGAGCCCCAGCATTTT
CAWGQAGPGKEPQHF